This T cell receptor beta chain appears in the sequencing data of a study of CD8 T cells in Susac syndrome (dated by TCRdb to between 2019 and 2020). With respect to the entire study: Whether CD8+ T cell activation and differentiation in Susac syndrome was antigen driven was tested using repertoire sequencing. Overall study results and their limits: The study acknowledged that relatively few individuals were included in the TCR sequencing and HLA analysis.

RNA was extracted using the RNeasy kit, and roughly 0.45 to 1 microgram was reverse transcribed with random hexamers. TCR beta CDR3 regions were amplified with the immunoSEQ multiplex PCR assay covering 54 Vbeta and 13 Jbeta segments. Bias from PCR amplification was corrected by using a synthetic template baseline for primer optimization and for computational correction. The original methods were these. Reads were annotated to V, D and J genes per IMGT and analyzed with immunoSEQ Analyzer, keeping only productive sequences. Clonality was calculated as one minus the Shannon entropy normalized by log2 of the number of productive unique sequences. For each patient and control, public and private clones were evaluated within the 100 most prevalent clones. Susac-specific clones were defined as absent from healthy and MS cohorts, approximately 1,000 published viral clones and other ImmuneACCESS disease sequences. TCRdb ran its own pipeline on the public reads, namely fastp trimming at Q25 and MiXCR clone calling, and kept in-frame beta chains. Identical CDR3 protein sequences are pooled into one entry, listed with their most common genes and DNA. The V and J calls follow TCRdb's processing rather than the paper's. The table for this sample lists roughly 130,000 distinct CDR3 sequences; roughly 95% of them were counted only once. The top ten constitute 0.09% to 0.15% of the sample.

High-throughput TCR beta sequencing profiled peripheral blood CD8+ and CD4+ T cells from healthy donors, Susac syndrome patients and multiple sclerosis patients. Healthy donors were age- and sex-matched controls. Bulk CD8+ and CD4+ T cells were purified by magnetic negative isolation, whereas CD8+ TEMRA cells were enriched by FACS. Blood was drawn into EDTA tubes, processed within 24 hours, and PBMCs were isolated by density gradient centrifugation. PBMCs destined for TCR sequencing were cryopreserved in liquid nitrogen and later thawed in a 37 °C water bath. Purity of sorted or isolated CD4+, CD8+ and CD8+ TEMRA cells was at least 90%. On this clonotype itself: Its antigen remains undetermined. Sequence at one end of the junction differs from germline and may be a read error.

This receptor was taken from a human donor in good health. The material sequenced was CD4+ T cells from PBMCs.

The sequenced DNA: TGTGCCAGCAGCTCAGTCCCGGGACAGGGAGCTACGCAGTATTTC. Its translation is CASSSVPGQGATQYF. The V and J genes are TRBV5-6 and TRBJ2-3, with 9 bases in between that match TRBD1. Via the germline V gene, CDR1 is SGHDT and CDR2 YYEEEE. The CDR3 runs 15 residues from the cysteine to the phenylalanine. Only CDR3 DNA is held: 45 bases, read in frame from base 1. With all but the CDR3 taken from the reference TRBV5-6 and TRBJ2-3 genes, the full variable domain is: DAGVTQSPTHLIKTRGQQVTLRCSPKSGHDTVSWYQQALGQGPQFIFQYYEEEERQRGNFPDRFSGHQFPNYSSELNVNALLLGDSALYLCASSSVPGQGATQYFGPGTRLTVL.